This is a list of T cell receptor beta chains from one sample in a study of CD8+ T cells in alopecia areata. The table came from immunoSEQ multiplex PCR; TCRdb's copy has only in-frame clones and leaves some out. The sample includes 130,000 or so clones, about 50% of them seen just once. Sequences were obtained from NKG2D-low CD8+ T cells sorted from blood. Receptors were obtained from a human donor with alopecia areata. The conserved cysteine and the conserved F or W are not part of the CDR3 here. The D gene is left open where the match is weak.

j_gene | v_gene | d_gene | CDR3aa
TRBJ2-7 | TRBV4-1 | NA | ASSQLQGLSYEQY
TRBJ1-5 | TRBV23-1 | NA | ASSHGQMVQPQH
TRBJ1-2 | TRBV29-1 | NA | SVEDWTARGNYGYT
TRBJ2-3 | TRBV6-4 | NA | ASSESDSTDTQY
TRBJ2-2 | TRBV29-1 | TRBD2 | SVVTLAAPNTGELF
TRBJ2-5 | TRBV28 | NA | ASTLGSRSTVQETQY
TRBJ2-7 | TRBV27 | NA | ASSPRITTYEQY
TRBJ1-5 | TRBV7-9 | NA | ASSLVNQPQH
TRBJ2-1 | TRBV9 | TRBD2 | ASSVGTSGVQNEQF
TRBJ2-1 | TRBV5-6 | TRBD1 | ASTWGTGVSEQF
TRBJ2-7 | TRBV5-1 | TRBD1 | ASSWDRTYEQY
TRBJ2-4 | TRBV28 | NA | ASSLGTNQY
TRBJ2-7 | TRBV2 | NA | AGRTTPLEQY
TRBJ2-1 | TRBV7-9 | TRBD2 | ASSSGLEGNEQF
TRBJ2-1 | TRBV7-9 | NA | ASSLVGDEQF
TRBJ2-7 | TRBV30 | TRBD2 | AWSGERGPYEQY
TRBJ2-3 | TRBV29-1 | TRBD2 | SVEDWEWQGGTDTQY
TRBJ2-7 | TRBV28 | TRBD2 | ASSFEASGSYEQY
TRBJ2-2 | TRBV11-2 | NA | ASSPFRELF
TRBJ2-3 | TRBV28 | NA | ASSLWGRVTDTQY
TRBJ2-1 | TRBV29-1 | NA | SVEDLDGPDNEQF
TRBJ1-2 | TRBV7-9 | NA | ASSLSGQELLYGYT